This T cell receptor beta chain is from a study of cytomegalovirus exposure and HLA in healthy donors. Overall study findings and caveats: Specific recognition of CMV antigens was confirmed in vitro for a few chains (all CMV-associated).

CDR1 is SGDLS, CDR2 YYNGEE, per germline. This CDR3 is 16 amino acids long. Trimming pared 2 bases from V and 2 bases from J, leaving 15 bases between. A remark on this clone: Its antigen is not known.

The protocol was immunoSEQ multiplex PCR, while the TCRdb copy is restricted to in-frame clones and leaves out a portion. The repertoire holds a few hundred thousand clones, with 85% to 90% as singletons. This receptor was obtained from a woman aged 18-29 years in good health and CMV-seronegative. The chain links TRBV9 to TRBJ2-3; D is perhaps TRBD1 (6 bases). Sequencing used PBMCs. CDR3 DNA: TGTGCCAGCAGCGTCTCCGGGACAACGAACACAGATACGCAGTATTTT. It encodes CASSVSGTTNTDTQYF.